Presented here are 32 T cell receptor beta chains from one specimen sequenced in a study of T cells in Graves' hyperthyroidism and ophthalmopathy. RNA transcripts gave rise to amplified TCR beta CDR3 regions. First-round RT-PCR with HTBI primers amplified the TCR CDR3 region. TCRdb passed the multiplex PCR reads through MiXCR, listing each CDR3 protein once. This repertoire shows some 510,000 distinct CDR3 sequences, roughly 20% found once; its top ten account for approximately 26%. Input material: blood. The receptor source for this set is a man aged 18 to 29 with Graves' hyperthyroidism.

This clonotype was seen only a few times. The J gene is TRBJ2-5, the V gene TRBV3-1; the D is unclear. V lost 0 bases, J lost 5 bases, and 13 bases lay in between. Looked up from germline, CDR1 is LGHDT and CDR2 is YNNKEL (reference sequence). CDR3 size: 15 residues. CDR3 loop: CASSQDPLSKETQYF. The CDR3 bases are TGTGCCAGCAGCCAAGATCCTCTTAGTAAGGAGACCCAGTACTTC.

The chain uses TRBV9 and TRBJ2-5, with D unresolved. The CDR3 totals 14 residues. Looked up from germline, CDR1 is SGDLS and CDR2 is YYNGEE. V was cut by 2 bases and J by 5 bases, with 13 bases left in between. The CDR3, as DNA: TGTGCCAGCAGCGTGGACCCTACGTTGGAGACCCAGTACTTC. This gives the protein CASSVDPTLETQYF. Supplemented by reference TRBV9 and TRBJ2-5, the full variable domain reads DSGVTQTPKHLITATGQRVTLRCSPRSGDLSVYWYQQSLDQGLQFLIQYYNGEERAKGNILERFSAQQFPDLHSELNLSSLELGDSALYFCASSVDPTLETQYFGPGTRLLVL.

The gene calls are TRBV28 and TRBJ2-7, with D tentatively TRBD2 (5 bases). V shed 5 bases and J shed 5 bases, with 10 bases lying between them. Per germline, CDR1 MDHEN and CDR2 SYDVKM. The CDR3 has 12 amino acids. The CDR3 nucleotides read TGTGCCAGCAGTCCGGACTCGAACGAGCAGTACTTC. Its translation: CASSPDSNEQYF.

This clonotype came up many times. This chain joins TRBV20-1 and TRBJ1-1; 8 bases line up with TRBD1. This CDR3 region has 12 residues. The junction had 5 bases not matched to a gene; V was cut back by 6 bases and J by 5 bases. Per the germline V gene, CDR1 is DFQATT and CDR2 is SNEGSKA (reference sequence). CDR3 in amino acids: CSARDRPTEAFF. For the CDR3, the DNA is TGCAGTGCGAGGGACAGGCCAACTGAAGCTTTCTTT.

This clonotype was seen at least ten times. The gene calls are TRBV20-1 and TRBJ1-1; D gene ambiguous. In germline, CDR1 is DFQATT, CDR2 SNEGSKA (reference sequence). Trimming shortened V by 3 bases and J by 0 bases, and 8 bases separated the two germline ends. The CDR3 covers 13 residues. In DNA, the CDR3 is TGCAGTGCTAGTCGTTCAATGAACACTGAAGCTTTCTTT. It encodes CSASRSMNTEAFF.

The table lists this clonotype with many counts. The V call is TRBV28, the J call TRBJ1-1, with D tentatively TRBD1 (5 bases). This CDR3 is built from 11 residues. Germline CDR1 is MDHEN and CDR2 is SYDVKM. V shed 11 bases and J shed 4 bases, with 11 bases lying between them. CDR3 bases: TGTGCCGGCACTAGGGGCACTGAAGCTTTCTTT. Its protein is CAGTRGTEAFF.

A note on this clonotype: Sequence at one end of the junction differs from germline and may be a read error. The genes are TRBV28 and TRBJ2-7, with D perhaps matching TRBD2 (5 bases). Germline lookup yields CDR1 MDHEN and CDR2 SYDVKM. This CDR3 region has 12 residues. The chain's CDR3 is CATGIGENDQYF. CDR3 sequence (DNA): TGTGCCACCGGGATAGGTGAGAACGATCAGTACTTC.

This clonotype was observed a handful of times. This chain uses TRBV28 with TRBJ2-7, with 8 bases identical to TRBD1. After removal of 4 bases from V and 1 base from J, the junction contained 9 bases not matched to a gene. Germline CDR1 reads MDHEN; CDR2 reads SYDVKM. This CDR3 has 16 amino acids. CDR3 nucleotides: TGTGCCAGCAGTTCCTTAACAGGGGGTCCTTCCTACGAGCAGTACTTC. Residues: CASSSLTGGPSYEQYF.

The chain joins TRBV13 to TRBJ1-3; tentative D call: TRBD1 (5 bases). CDR3 length: 15 residues. V was shortened by 4 bases and J by 0 bases, with 10 bases between the two germline ends. CDR1 is PRHDT and CDR2 is FYEKMQ in the germline V gene (reference sequence). CDR3 nucleotide sequence: TGTGCCAGCAGCTCCGGGGCCTTCTCTGGAAACACCATATATTTT. Protein product: CASSSGAFSGNTIYF.

This clonotype was counted ten times or more. The genes are TRBV7-8 and TRBJ2-7, with D possibly TRBD1 on 6 matching bases. There are 15 residues in the CDR3. CDR1 is SGHVS and CDR2 is FQNEAQ in the germline V gene. V shed 1 base and J shed 0 bases, with 10 bases lying between them. This chain's CDR3 is CASSLGAGDSYEQYF. Here the CDR3 DNA reads TGTGCCAGCAGCTTAGGGGCAGGGGACTCCTACGAGCAGTACTTC. The whole variable domain, remainder taken from reference TRBV7-8 and TRBJ2-7, is GAGVSQSPRYKVAKRGQDVALRCDPISGHVSLFWYQQALGQGPEFLTYFQNEAQLDKSGLPSDRFFAERPEGSVSTLKIQRTQQEDSAVYLCASSLGAGDSYEQYFGPGTRLTVT.

The J gene is TRBJ2-5, the V gene TRBV4-1; TRBD1 matches at 7 bases. Per the germline V gene, CDR1 is MGHRA and CDR2 is YSYEKL. This CDR3 is 16 amino acids long. Trimming took 4 bases from V and 5 from J; bases not matched to a gene: 13. The CDR3 nucleotides are TGCGCCAGCAGCCCTATATCGGGACAGACAAGGGAGACCCAGTACTTC. Translation gives CASSPISGQTRETQYF.

V and J are TRBV30 and TRBJ2-5; 7 bases line up with TRBD1. Losses at the gene ends were 0 bases for V and 4 bases for J; bases not matched to a gene: 8. The CDR3 extends over 15 amino acids. Germline V CDR1 and CDR2: GTSNPN, SVGIG (reference sequence). The CDR3 bases are TGTGCCTGGAGTGTAGCGACAGGGAGTGGAGAGACCCAGTACTTC. Its protein is CAWSVATGSGETQYF. The whole variable domain, remainder taken from reference TRBV30 and TRBJ2-5, is SQTIHQWPATLVQPVGSPLSLECTVEGTSNPNLYWYRQAAGRGLQLLFYSVGIGQISSEVPQNLSASRPQDRQFILSSKKLLLSDSGFYLCAWSVATGSGETQYFGPGTRLLVL.

This rearrangement joins TRBV15 to TRBJ1-2, with D hard to call. The germline V gene encodes CDR1 LNHNV and CDR2 YYDKDF (reference sequence). Deletions cut 1 base from V and 1 base from J, with 19 bases between. There are 18 residues in the CDR3. CDR3 nucleotide sequence: TGTGCCACCAGCAGAGTGTTAAGCGGCGCGTTGAATAACTATGGCTACACCTTC. Protein sequence: CATSRVLSGALNNYGYTF.

The chain is built from TRBV11-3 and TRBJ1-1; 7 bases agree with TRBD1. CDR1 and CDR2 from the germline V gene are SGHNT and YENEEA. The length of the CDR3 is 14 residues. V trimming: 5 bases; J trimming: 8 bases; junction bases outside the gene matches: 11. This CDR3 is CASSLRGKGLEAFF. Here the CDR3 DNA reads TGTGCCAGCAGCCTCAGGGGGAAGGGCTTGGAAGCTTTCTTT. Supplemented by reference TRBV11-3 and TRBJ1-1, the full variable domain reads EAGVVQSPRYKIIEKKQPVAFWCNPISGHNTLYWYLQNLGQGPELLIRYENEEAVDDSQLPKDRFSAERLKGVDSTLKIQPAELGDSAVYLCASSLRGKGLEAFFGQGTRLTVV.

At least ten counts were recorded for this clonotype. The chain has TRBV19 and TRBJ2-2; 11 bases are a match to TRBD2. Germline V gene sequence: CDR1 LNHDA, CDR2 SQIVND (reference sequence). This CDR3 has 15 amino acids. The V and J ends lost 10 bases and 5 bases, in that order; junction bases with no gene match: 9. The CDR3 DNA reads as TGTGCCACCAGACTAGCGGGAAGCGGGACCGGGGAGCTGTTTTTT. Translating it yields CATRLAGSGTGELFF.

This clonotype was seen many times. This rearrangement joins TRBV6-5 to TRBJ1-2, with a possible D match to TRBD1 (5 bases). The CDR3 has 13 amino acids. From germline, CDR1 is MNHEY and CDR2 SVGAGI. Trimming left V 11 bases short and J 1 base short, with 14 bases between. CDR3 coding DNA: TGTGCCTCTTGGGGCAGGGTTAACTATGGCTACACCTTC. Its protein is CASWGRVNYGYTF.

This clonotype was seen repeatedly, ten times or more. This chain joins TRBV29-1 and TRBJ1-2; D is uncertain. CDR3 length: 11 residues. V lost 5 bases, J lost 7 bases, and 11 bases lay in between. The germline gives CDR1 SQVTM, CDR2 ANQGSEA. The CDR3 reads CSVRRDTGYTF. CDR3 nucleotide sequence: TGCAGCGTTCGTAGGGATACTGGCTACACCTTC.

This clonotype has ten or more counts. The genes are TRBV6-1 and TRBJ1-5; 9 nucleotides align to TRBD1. This CDR3 has 16 amino acids. With V trimmed by 6 bases and J by 5 bases, 11 bases remained unmatched. Germline V lookup: CDR1 MNHNS, CDR2 SASEGT. This chain's CDR3 is CASRADRGIRYQPQHF. For the CDR3, the DNA is TGTGCCAGCAGAGCCGACAGGGGGATACGTTATCAGCCCCAGCATTTT.

This clonotype was recorded at least ten times. The chain uses TRBV12-3 or TRBV12-4 and TRBJ1-1; D gene uncertain. V was trimmed by 7 bases and J by 1 base, leaving 4 bases between them. This CDR3 contains 11 residues. CDR3 coding DNA: TGTGCCAGCACCTGGAACACTGAAGCTTTCTTT. Residues: CASTWNTEAFF.

The rearrangement joins TRBV5-6 to TRBJ2-4; D unclear. The CDR3 has 16 amino acids. Trimming removed 4 bases from V and 1 base from J, with 15 bases in between. The germline gives CDR1 SGHDT, CDR2 YYEEEE. CDR3 nucleotides: TGTGCCAGCAGCATAGCCAGGCTGTGGGCCAAAAACATTCAGTACTTC. Amino acids: CASSIARLWAKNIQYF.

This clonotype appeared many times. The genes are TRBV12-5 and TRBJ1-1; D is unclear. The V end lost 6 bases, the J end lost 10 bases, and 15 bases lay between the germline ends. CDR1 and CDR2 from the germline V gene are LGHNT and FRNRAP. The CDR3 runs to 12 residues. In nucleotides, the CDR3 is TGTGCTAGTGGGGGTGCAGATCAGGTAGCTTTCTTT. Translating gives CASGGADQVAFF.

This clonotype has at least ten counts. V gene TRBV6-1 combines with J gene TRBJ1-5; 7 bases are a match to TRBD1. Germline V lookup: CDR1 MNHNS, CDR2 SASEGT. The J segment lost 8 bases and the V segment lost 7 bases, leaving 14 bases of the junction unmatched. The CDR3 runs to 15 residues. The CDR3 sequence is CASTRQGKGVEPQHF. CDR3 in DNA: TGTGCCAGCACTAGACAGGGTAAGGGCGTTGAGCCCCAGCATTTT.

The chain has TRBV11-1 and TRBJ2-5; TRBD1 aligns across 9 bases. Germline CDR1 is SGHAT and CDR2 is FQDESV (reference sequence). The trim removed 6 bases at V and 5 bases at J, leaving 7 bases unmatched. The CDR3 has 14 residues. The CDR3 protein is CASRGQGGWETQYF. DNA for the CDR3: TGTGCCAGCAGGGGACAGGGAGGCTGGGAGACCCAGTACTTC.

Concerning this clonotype itself: One base away lies a much larger clone, so this may be a sequencing read error. CDR3 region: CVSSGGGITEAFF. CDR3 DNA sequence: TGTGTCAGCAGCGGAGGGGGGATCACTGAAGCTTTCTTT. The J gene is TRBJ1-1, the V gene TRBV12-3 or TRBV12-4; the D gene is possibly TRBD1 (6 bases). The CDR3 has 13 residues.

The V gene is TRBV15, the J gene TRBJ2-7; 7 bases match TRBD2. CDR3 length equals 19 residues. CDR1 is LNHNV and CDR2 is YYDKDF in the germline V gene (reference sequence). V lost 0 bases and J lost 4; bases outside the gene matches: 18. The CDR3 DNA reads as TGTGCCACCAGCAGAGATACCCACCTCTTGGGCAGGGAGGGATACGAGCAGTACTTC. It yields the protein CATSRDTHLLGREGYEQYF.

This clonotype was found many times. The V call is TRBV11-2, the J call TRBJ1-2; 8 nucleotides align to TRBD1. The ends lost 1 base at V and 4 bases at J; junction bases unmatched: 5. This CDR3 is 15 amino acids long. Germline V gene data show CDR1 as SGHAT and CDR2 as FQNNGV. The CDR3 DNA follows: TGTGCCAGCAGCTTAGCCGGACAGGGTTCCTATGGCTACACCTTC. Protein sequence: CASSLAGQGSYGYTF.

This clonotype came up many times. V and J are TRBV15 and TRBJ2-2; TRBD2 matches at 7 bases. This CDR3 is 16 amino acids long. Trimming cost V 3 bases and J 2 bases; bases outside gene matches: 6. Germline assignment: CDR1 LNHNV and CDR2 YYDKDF (reference sequence). CDR3: CATSRLTGGNTGELFF. In DNA, the CDR3 is TGTGCCACCAGCAGGTTAACGGGGGGTAACACCGGGGAGCTGTTTTTT.

J is TRBJ2-2 and V is TRBV6-2 or TRBV6-3, with unresolved D. V was cut by 2 bases and J by 7 bases, with 11 bases left in between. The CDR3 is made up of 14 amino acids. Germline V gives CDR1 MNHEY, CDR2 SVGEGT. CDR3 sequence: CASSYVAAGGELFF. CDR3 coding DNA: TGTGCCAGCAGTTACGTCGCCGCCGGCGGGGAGCTGTTTTTT.

As concerns this clonotype: Given the absence of the conserved phenylalanine or tryptophan at the CDR3 end, a read error is likely. The DNA is left out, because the CDR3 cannot be placed on it with certainty; the CDR3 is given as TCRdb lists it. The rearrangement joins TRBV6-5 to TRBJ2-7. The CDR3 totals 8 residues, both ends included. From germline, CDR1 is MNHEY and CDR2 SVGAGI. CDR3: CASSYSNQ.

Note on this clonotype: This may stem from a read error, because a much larger clone lies one nucleotide away. This chain links TRBV6-1 with TRBJ2-5; perhaps TRBD2 as D (7 bases). The CDR3 sequence is 13 residues long. Germline V gene sequence: CDR1 MNHNS, CDR2 SASEGT. In nucleotides, the CDR3 is TGCGCCAGCAATCCGGGGGGCGGAGAGACCCAGTACTTC. Encoded protein: CASNPGGGETQYF.

V and J are TRBV7-2 and TRBJ2-4; 10 bases match TRBD2. The CDR3 runs 13 residues. CDR1 is SGHTA and CDR2 is FQGNSA in the germline V gene. Trimming took 2 bases from V and 8 from J; bases not matched to a gene: 0. CDR3 coding DNA: TGTGCCAGCAGCTTACTAGCGGGAGACATTCAGTACTTC. It codes for CASSLLAGDIQYF. The complete variable domain, with remaining parts taken from reference TRBV7-2 and TRBJ2-4, reads GAGVSQSPSNKVTEKGKDVELRCDPISGHTALYWYRQSLGQGLEFLIYFQGNSAPDKSGLPSDRFSAERTGGSVSTLTIQRTQQEDSAVYLCASSLLAGDIQYFGAGTRLSVL.

This clonotype was counted at least ten times. The rearrangement joins TRBV7-9 to TRBJ2-7; tentatively, D is TRBD1 (6 bases). V shed 5 bases and J shed 9 bases, with 20 bases lying between them. Germline CDR1 reads SEHNR; CDR2 reads FQNEAQ (reference sequence). There are 14 residues in the CDR3. The DNA for the CDR3 is TGTGCCAGCAGCCCTGGGGGCCCTACGAGTGGGCAGTACTTC. It translates to CASSPGGPTSGQYF.